This T cell receptor beta chain was captured by sequencing in a study of beta chain features in type 1 diabetes. In the study overall: What patients shared with healthy donors was a similar profile of age, gender and cell yields. Examination covered around 98 million sorted cells spanning all samples.

With V trimmed by 5 bases and J by 7 bases, 8 bases remained unmatched. The CDR3 extends over 13 amino acids. Looked up from germline, CDR1 is SGHTA and CDR2 is FQGNSA. About this clone: The antigen is unknown.

Expressed TCRB transcripts were sequenced after all isolated RNA was converted to cDNA. Naive, central memory and regulatory T cell samples yielded roughly 3.6 million reads on average. Sequencing was performed with immunoSEQ multiplex PCR; in TCRdb, only in-frame clones are kept and a portion is missing. The sample gives some 900,000 clones, 15% to 20% of which show up once; 0.023% is in the top ten. Whole-study findings and limits: A pattern of fewer insertions and more deletions at VDJ junctions was seen in type 1 diabetes patients.

Sequences were obtained from naive CD4+ T cells from blood. This clonotype originated in a young woman in good health. The chain links TRBV7-2 to TRBJ2-7, with TRBD2 matching 7 bases. DNA for the CDR3: TGTGCCAGCAGCCCACGGACTAGTGGTGAGCAGTACTTC. Protein sequence: CASSPRTSGEQYF.